The clone carrying this T cell receptor beta chain was seen at least ten times. Its target is unknown. The presence of a unique molecular identifier marked each TCR cDNA molecule. One entry per CDR3 protein, called by TCRdb with MiXCR from the 5' RACE reads. The sample includes around 120,000 distinct CDR3 sequences, 9.5% to 15% of them seen just once. The data were taken from a study of spatial heterogeneity in lung cancer. Study-level results: TCRs found ubiquitously expanded in tumor appeared in blood more at resection than at follow-up.

Time point reported: blood at routine non-recurrence follow-up after resection. Unsorted whole RNA samples from tumor, nontumor lung or frozen PBMC were sequenced. This TCR derives from a male donor with early-stage non-small cell lung cancer. Sequencing was performed on PBMCs, taken at follow-up.

CDR3 DNA: TGTGCCAGCAGTTATCTTCGGGTGAGTCCTTCACCCCTCCACTTT. Translation gives CASSYLRVSPSPLHF. The gene calls are TRBV6-2 or TRBV6-3 and TRBJ1-6, with D unresolved. Trimming removed 3 bases at V and 9 bases at J, with 15 bases between. The CDR3 runs to 15 residues. CDR1 is MNHEY, CDR2 SVGEGT, per germline.